These T cell receptor beta chains were read from a single sample in a study of T cell changes during pregnancy in multiple sclerosis. Repertoires were generated with immunoSEQ multiplex PCR, while TCRdb's copy carries only in-frame clones and drops some. The repertoire holds some 41,000 clones, with about 94% as singletons. This material consisted of CD8+ T cells from peripheral blood mononuclear cells, taken in the third trimester of pregnancy. The receptors originated from a female donor with multiple sclerosis, enrolled in a pregnancy study. Each CDR3 is given with its conserved first and last residue. Fields, in order: CDR3 DNA, CDR3 protein, J gene, V gene, clone size, D gene. A D gene is named only where the DNA matches it firmly. Clone size, where shown, is once, few, many, or a class for clones that have expanded.

CDR3nt: TGTGCCAGCAGTTCACAGGGGGCGACCTACGAGCAGTACTTC; CDR3aa: CASSSQGATYEQYF; j_gene: TRBJ2-7; v_gene: TRBV27; abundance: NA; d_gene: TRBD1
CDR3nt: TGTGCCAGCAGTTTCAGGCCATACGAGCAGTACTTC; CDR3aa: CASSFRPYEQYF; j_gene: TRBJ2-7; v_gene: TRBV28; abundance: once; d_gene: NA
CDR3nt: TGTGCCAGCAGTCCCCCAGGGGGATCTCAGTTCTTC; CDR3aa: CASSPPGGSQFF; j_gene: TRBJ2-1; v_gene: TRBV28; abundance: NA; d_gene: TRBD1
CDR3nt: TGTGCCAGCAGCGTAGCTCTGGGAGGGAGGGCCGGCTACAATGAGCAGTTCTTC; CDR3aa: CASSVALGGRAGYNEQFF; j_gene: TRBJ2-1; v_gene: TRBV9; abundance: NA; d_gene: TRBD2
CDR3nt: TGTGCCATCAGTGACCTTCAACCCGGACAAGACAATCAGCCCCAGCATTTT; CDR3aa: CAISDLQPGQDNQPQHF; j_gene: TRBJ1-5; v_gene: TRBV10-3; abundance: NA; d_gene: NA
CDR3nt: TGCGCCAGCAGCCAAGGGTTGGGAGACAATCAGCCCCAGCATTTT; CDR3aa: CASSQGLGDNQPQHF; j_gene: TRBJ1-5; v_gene: TRBV4-1; abundance: NA; d_gene: NA
CDR3nt: TGTGCCAGCAGTGAAACGGGGAAAGGTGAGCAGTTCTTC; CDR3aa: CASSETGKGEQFF; j_gene: TRBJ2-1; v_gene: TRBV25-1; abundance: NA; d_gene: NA
CDR3nt: TGTGCCAGCAGCGGGTCGGGGGTCGAGCAGTACTTC; CDR3aa: CASSGSGVEQYF; j_gene: TRBJ2-7; v_gene: TRBV7-8; abundance: NA; d_gene: NA
CDR3nt: TGCGCCAGCTTCCCGGAGAGGAACGGGGGGGCGGGAGATAACAATGAGCAGTTCTTC; CDR3aa: CASFPERNGGAGDNNEQFF; j_gene: TRBJ2-1; v_gene: TRBV10-1; abundance: NA; d_gene: TRBD2
CDR3nt: TGCGCCAGCAGCTTGGACGGTCTAGCCAAAAACATTCAGTACTTC; CDR3aa: CASSLDGLAKNIQYF; j_gene: TRBJ2-4; v_gene: TRBV5-1; abundance: NA; d_gene: NA
CDR3nt: TGTGCCAGTTCGGCAGGGGGTGGACAGCCCCAGCATTTT; CDR3aa: CASSAGGGQPQHF; j_gene: TRBJ1-5; v_gene: TRBV19; abundance: NA; d_gene: TRBD1
CDR3nt: TGTGCCAGCAGCTTCTCCGGGAATCAAGAGACCCAGTACTTC; CDR3aa: CASSFSGNQETQYF; j_gene: TRBJ2-5; v_gene: TRBV7-9; abundance: NA; d_gene: NA
CDR3nt: TGTGCCAGCAGCAAAGGTCCGGGAGGACAGCCTTCAATTTACGAGCAGTACTTC; CDR3aa: CASSKGPGGQPSIYEQYF; j_gene: TRBJ2-7; v_gene: TRBV21-1; abundance: NA; d_gene: NA
CDR3nt: TGCAGCGTTGACACGGGGAACACCGGGGAGCTGTTTTTT; CDR3aa: CSVDTGNTGELFF; j_gene: TRBJ2-2; v_gene: TRBV29-1; abundance: few; d_gene: NA
CDR3nt: TGTGCCAGCCGGAGTTGGGAGAATGAAAAACTGTTTTTT; CDR3aa: CASRSWENEKLFF; j_gene: TRBJ1-4; v_gene: TRBV19; abundance: NA; d_gene: NA
CDR3nt: TGTGCCAGCAGTTTAATATATAGCAATCAGCCCCAGCATTTT; CDR3aa: CASSLIYSNQPQHF; j_gene: TRBJ1-5; v_gene: TRBV28; abundance: NA; d_gene: NA
CDR3nt: TGTGCCACCACTACTGTCAGGGAACGCGATGGCTACACCTTC; CDR3aa: CATTTVRERDGYTF; j_gene: TRBJ1-2; v_gene: TRBV28; abundance: NA; d_gene: NA
CDR3nt: TGCGCCAGCAGCGGCAGCGGGAGCTTCAATCGAGAGACCCAGTACTTC; CDR3aa: CASSGSGSFNRETQYF; j_gene: TRBJ2-5; v_gene: TRBV4-1; abundance: NA; d_gene: TRBD2
CDR3nt: TGTGCCACCAGCAGCGAAGCTACTAGAGTTGGGACAGATACGCAGTATTTT; CDR3aa: CATSSEATRVGTDTQYF; j_gene: TRBJ2-3; v_gene: TRBV15; abundance: NA; d_gene: NA
CDR3nt: TGCAGCGTTGATGGGACAGGGGCTGTAGAGACCCAGTACTTC; CDR3aa: CSVDGTGAVETQYF; j_gene: TRBJ2-5; v_gene: TRBV29-1; abundance: NA; d_gene: TRBD1
CDR3nt: TGTGCCAGCAGTTCCTCGGACAGCCCCTCTAGCACAGATACGCAGTATTTT; CDR3aa: CASSSSDSPSSTDTQYF; j_gene: TRBJ2-3; v_gene: TRBV27; abundance: once; d_gene: NA
CDR3nt: TGTGCCATCAGTGAGGTAGCCACAAACTACAATGAGCAGTTCTTC; CDR3aa: CAISEVATNYNEQFF; j_gene: TRBJ2-1; v_gene: TRBV10-3; abundance: NA; d_gene: NA
CDR3nt: TGTGCCAGCAGTTCCCCGGGGAATGAGCAGTTCTTC; CDR3aa: CASSSPGNEQFF; j_gene: TRBJ2-1; v_gene: TRBV27; abundance: NA; d_gene: NA
CDR3nt: TGTGCCAGTAGTATGCCGAGCGATGAGCAGTTCTTC; CDR3aa: CASSMPSDEQFF; j_gene: TRBJ2-1; v_gene: TRBV19; abundance: NA; d_gene: NA
CDR3nt: TGTGCCAGCAGACCGCAGGGGCGATTTCCCGGGGAGCTGTTTTTT; CDR3aa: CASRPQGRFPGELFF; j_gene: TRBJ2-2; v_gene: TRBV5-6; abundance: NA; d_gene: NA
CDR3nt: TGCGCCAGCAGCGCCCAACAGGGGCTCCTTATTGAAAAACTGTTTTTT; CDR3aa: CASSAQQGLLIEKLFF; j_gene: TRBJ1-4; v_gene: TRBV5-1; abundance: NA; d_gene: TRBD1
CDR3nt: TGTGCCAGCAGCTACACCTACGGGCACGTGACGGGGACTAGCGGGAGGACCTTATCCTACGAGCAGTACTTC; CDR3aa: CASSYTYGHVTGTSGRTLSYEQYF; j_gene: TRBJ2-7; v_gene: TRBV14; abundance: NA; d_gene: TRBD2
CDR3nt: TGTGCCAGCAGCCGACAGGGGGGGATAGAGACCCAGTACTTC; CDR3aa: CASSRQGGIETQYF; j_gene: TRBJ2-5; v_gene: TRBV13; abundance: NA; d_gene: TRBD1
CDR3nt: TGTGCTAGTGGTCCTAGCGGGATGGCGGCAGATACGCAGTATTTT; CDR3aa: CASGPSGMAADTQYF; j_gene: TRBJ2-3; v_gene: TRBV12-5; abundance: NA; d_gene: TRBD2
CDR3nt: TGTGCCAGCAGCCAAGACAGGGGGCTCGGCGCTTACGAGCAGTACTTC; CDR3aa: CASSQDRGLGAYEQYF; j_gene: TRBJ2-7; v_gene: TRBV14; abundance: NA; d_gene: TRBD1
CDR3nt: TGTGCCAGCACCCAACCTGCAGGGTTCGGAAACACCATATATTTT; CDR3aa: CASTQPAGFGNTIYF; j_gene: TRBJ1-3; v_gene: TRBV6-6; abundance: NA; d_gene: NA
CDR3nt: TGTGCCAGCAGTCCCAGGGTAGGAGGGGACTACGAGCAGTACTTC; CDR3aa: CASSPRVGGDYEQYF; j_gene: TRBJ2-7; v_gene: TRBV27; abundance: NA; d_gene: NA
CDR3nt: TGTGCCAGCAGTTTAGTGACTAGCGGGAGCCACGAGCAGTACTTC; CDR3aa: CASSLVTSGSHEQYF; j_gene: TRBJ2-7; v_gene: TRBV28; abundance: NA; d_gene: TRBD2
CDR3nt: TGTGCCACCTTTAGGGGGCTAGGGTATGAAAAACTGTTTTTT; CDR3aa: CATFRGLGYEKLFF; j_gene: TRBJ1-4; v_gene: TRBV6-1; abundance: NA; d_gene: TRBD1
CDR3nt: TGCAGCGTTGACGGACAGGGGGGAGACGAGCAGTACTTC; CDR3aa: CSVDGQGGDEQYF; j_gene: TRBJ2-7; v_gene: TRBV29-1; abundance: NA; d_gene: TRBD1
CDR3nt: TGTGCCAGCAGCCTGGACAGGCTCGAGCAGTACTTC; CDR3aa: CASSLDRLEQYF; j_gene: TRBJ2-7; v_gene: TRBV7-9; abundance: NA; d_gene: TRBD1
CDR3nt: TGTGCCAGCAGCCCTTCGGGACAGCCCTACGAGCAGTACTTC; CDR3aa: CASSPSGQPYEQYF; j_gene: TRBJ2-7; v_gene: TRBV7-9; abundance: NA; d_gene: TRBD1
CDR3nt: TGTGCCAGCAGCTCAGAACCTGCTTCTGAAAAACTGTTTTTT; CDR3aa: CASSSEPASEKLFF; j_gene: TRBJ1-4; v_gene: TRBV7-8; abundance: NA; d_gene: NA
CDR3nt: TGTGCCAGCAGCTTGGGGGCGTCGCAGAGCCGCGAGCAGTACTTC; CDR3aa: CASSLGASQSREQYF; j_gene: TRBJ2-7; v_gene: TRBV5-8; abundance: NA; d_gene: NA
CDR3nt: TGTGCCAGCAGTCTTGGGACAGGGGGTAACACTGAAGCTTTCTTT; CDR3aa: CASSLGTGGNTEAFF; j_gene: TRBJ1-1; v_gene: TRBV27; abundance: NA; d_gene: TRBD1
CDR3nt: TGTGCCAGCAGCCCAAGGGGCCGGGAGCTGTTTTTT; CDR3aa: CASSPRGRELFF; j_gene: TRBJ2-2; v_gene: TRBV14; abundance: NA; d_gene: NA
CDR3nt: TGTGCCAGCACCGAACCGGACGGGGGTTCCGAGCAGTACTTC; CDR3aa: CASTEPDGGSEQYF; j_gene: TRBJ2-7; v_gene: TRBV6-1; abundance: NA; d_gene: NA
CDR3nt: TGTGCCAGCAGCGGGCAGGAGGGGCAAGAGACCCAGTACTTC; CDR3aa: CASSGQEGQETQYF; j_gene: TRBJ2-5; v_gene: TRBV9; abundance: NA; d_gene: NA
CDR3nt: TGTGCCAGCAGTTTCCCCCGGGGGAGGAATGAGCAGTTCTTC; CDR3aa: CASSFPRGRNEQFF; j_gene: TRBJ2-1; v_gene: TRBV27; abundance: NA; d_gene: NA
CDR3nt: TGTGCCATCAGAAGTAGCGGGAGTACCGGGGAGCTGTTTTTT; CDR3aa: CAIRSSGSTGELFF; j_gene: TRBJ2-2; v_gene: TRBV10-3; abundance: NA; d_gene: TRBD2
CDR3nt: TGCAGCTCCGAGGGCCCTTACTATGGCTACACCTTC; CDR3aa: CSSEGPYYGYTF; j_gene: TRBJ1-2; v_gene: TRBV29-1; abundance: NA; d_gene: NA
CDR3nt: TGTGCCAGCTCCCTTCAAGGAGGTGGCGTAGATACGCAGTATTTT; CDR3aa: CASSLQGGGVDTQYF; j_gene: TRBJ2-3; v_gene: TRBV18; abundance: NA; d_gene: NA
CDR3nt: TGCGCCAGCAGCTCAAGACAGGGGCCTACCCCCTACGAGCAGTACTTC; CDR3aa: CASSSRQGPTPYEQYF; j_gene: TRBJ2-7; v_gene: TRBV5-1; abundance: once; d_gene: TRBD1
CDR3nt: TGTGCCAGCAGAGGAGGAGCGGGTGTAAACAATGAGCAGTTCTTC; CDR3aa: CASRGGAGVNNEQFF; j_gene: TRBJ2-1; v_gene: TRBV6-5; abundance: NA; d_gene: NA
CDR3nt: TGTGCCACCATGACAGGGAGCTCCTACGAGCAGTACTTC; CDR3aa: CATMTGSSYEQYF; j_gene: TRBJ2-7; v_gene: TRBV7-9; abundance: NA; d_gene: TRBD1
CDR3nt: TGTGCCAGCAGCGTTGACAGTTCGCGGCCCCAGCATTTT; CDR3aa: CASSVDSSRPQHF; j_gene: TRBJ1-5; v_gene: TRBV9; abundance: NA; d_gene: NA
CDR3nt: TGTGCCAGCAGTGCCGGGACTCTGATTCAAGAGACCCAGTACTTC; CDR3aa: CASSAGTLIQETQYF; j_gene: TRBJ2-5; v_gene: TRBV2; abundance: once; d_gene: NA
CDR3nt: TGTGCCAGCAGCCAAGACGCCCTACTAGCCCCCCACGAGCAGTACTTC; CDR3aa: CASSQDALLAPHEQYF; j_gene: TRBJ2-7; v_gene: TRBV4-2; abundance: NA; d_gene: NA